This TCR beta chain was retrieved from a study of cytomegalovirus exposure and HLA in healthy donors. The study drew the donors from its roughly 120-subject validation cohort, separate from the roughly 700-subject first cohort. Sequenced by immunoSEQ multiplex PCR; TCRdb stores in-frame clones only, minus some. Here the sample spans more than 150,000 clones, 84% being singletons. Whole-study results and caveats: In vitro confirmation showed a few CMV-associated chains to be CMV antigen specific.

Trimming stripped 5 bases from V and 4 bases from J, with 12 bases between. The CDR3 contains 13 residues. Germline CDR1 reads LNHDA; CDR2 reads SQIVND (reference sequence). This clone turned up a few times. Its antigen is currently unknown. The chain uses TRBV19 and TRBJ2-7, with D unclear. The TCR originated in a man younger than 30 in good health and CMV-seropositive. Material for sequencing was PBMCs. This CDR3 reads CASSVSLGYEQYF. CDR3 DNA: TGTGCCAGTAGTGTCTCTCTCGGTTACGAGCAGTACTTC.